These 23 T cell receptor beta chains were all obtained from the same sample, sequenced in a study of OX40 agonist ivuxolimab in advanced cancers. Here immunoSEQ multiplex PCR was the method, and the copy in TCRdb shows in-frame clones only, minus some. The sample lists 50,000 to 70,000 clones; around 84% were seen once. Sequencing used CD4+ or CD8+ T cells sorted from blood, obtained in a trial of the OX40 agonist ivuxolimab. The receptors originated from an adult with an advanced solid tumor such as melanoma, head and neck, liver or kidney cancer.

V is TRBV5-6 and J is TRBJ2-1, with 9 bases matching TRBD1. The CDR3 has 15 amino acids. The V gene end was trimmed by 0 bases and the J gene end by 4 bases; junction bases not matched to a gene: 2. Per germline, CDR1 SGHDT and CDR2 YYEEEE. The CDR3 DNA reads TGTGCCAGCAGCTTGGACAGGGGGCTTTACAATGAGCAGTTCTTC. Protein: CASSLDRGLYNEQFF. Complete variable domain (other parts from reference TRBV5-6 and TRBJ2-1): DAGVTQSPTHLIKTRGQQVTLRCSPKSGHDTVSWYQQALGQGPQFIFQYYEEEERQRGNFPDRFSGHQFPNYSSELNVNALLLGDSALYLCASSLDRGLYNEQFFGPGTRLTVL.

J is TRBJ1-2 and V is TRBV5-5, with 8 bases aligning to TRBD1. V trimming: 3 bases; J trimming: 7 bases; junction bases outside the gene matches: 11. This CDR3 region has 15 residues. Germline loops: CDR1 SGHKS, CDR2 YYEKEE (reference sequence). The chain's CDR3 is CASSSTTGEFGGYTF. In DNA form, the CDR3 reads TGTGCCAGCAGCTCGACGACAGGGGAATTTGGTGGCTACACCTTC.

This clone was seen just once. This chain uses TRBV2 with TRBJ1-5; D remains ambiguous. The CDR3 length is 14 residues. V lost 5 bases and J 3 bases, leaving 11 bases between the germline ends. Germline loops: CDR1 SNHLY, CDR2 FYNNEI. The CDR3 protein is CASSTGRANQPQHF. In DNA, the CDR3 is TGTGCCAGCAGTACCGGGAGGGCCAATCAGCCCCAGCATTTT.

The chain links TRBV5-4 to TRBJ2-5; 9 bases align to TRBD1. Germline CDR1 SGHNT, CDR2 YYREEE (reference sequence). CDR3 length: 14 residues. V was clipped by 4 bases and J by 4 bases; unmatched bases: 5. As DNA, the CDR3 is TGTGCCAGCAGCAAACAACAGGGGGCAGAGACCCAGTACTTC. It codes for CASSKQQGAETQYF.

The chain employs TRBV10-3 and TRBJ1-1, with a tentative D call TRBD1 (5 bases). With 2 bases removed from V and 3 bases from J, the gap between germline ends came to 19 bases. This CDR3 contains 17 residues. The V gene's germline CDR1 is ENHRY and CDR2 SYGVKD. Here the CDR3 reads CAISEHPAGLGDTEAFF. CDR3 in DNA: TGTGCCATCAGTGAGCACCCGGCAGGGTTGGGGGACACTGAAGCTTTCTTT.

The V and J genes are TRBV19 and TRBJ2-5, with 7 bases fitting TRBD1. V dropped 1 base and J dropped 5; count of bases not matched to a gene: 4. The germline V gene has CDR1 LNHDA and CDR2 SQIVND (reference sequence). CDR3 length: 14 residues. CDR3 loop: CASSIGQGWETQYF. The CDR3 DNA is TGTGCCAGTAGTATAGGACAGGGTTGGGAGACCCAGTACTTC.

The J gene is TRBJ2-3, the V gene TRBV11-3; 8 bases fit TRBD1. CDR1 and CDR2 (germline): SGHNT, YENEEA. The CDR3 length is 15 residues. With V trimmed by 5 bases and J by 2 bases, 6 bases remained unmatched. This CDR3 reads CASSSRQGSTDTQYF. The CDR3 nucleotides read TGTGCCAGCAGCAGCCGACAGGGGTCCACAGATACGCAGTATTTT.

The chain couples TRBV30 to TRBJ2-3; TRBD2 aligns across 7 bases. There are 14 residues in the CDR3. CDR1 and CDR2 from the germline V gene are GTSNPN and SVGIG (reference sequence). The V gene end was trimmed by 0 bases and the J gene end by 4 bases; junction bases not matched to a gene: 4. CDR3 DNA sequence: TGTGCCTGGAGTGTAGGACTAGGATCAGATACGCAGTATTTT. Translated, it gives CAWSVGLGSDTQYF. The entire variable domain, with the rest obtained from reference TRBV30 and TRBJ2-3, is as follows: SQTIHQWPATLVQPVGSPLSLECTVEGTSNPNLYWYRQAAGRGLQLLFYSVGIGQISSEVPQNLSASRPQDRQFILSSKKLLLSDSGFYLCAWSVGLGSDTQYFGPGTRLTVL.

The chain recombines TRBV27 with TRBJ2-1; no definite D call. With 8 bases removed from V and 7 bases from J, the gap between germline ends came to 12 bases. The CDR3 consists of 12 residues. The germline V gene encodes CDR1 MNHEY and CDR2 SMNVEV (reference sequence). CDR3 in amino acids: CASGEFRNEQFF. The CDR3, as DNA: TGTGCCAGCGGGGAATTTCGGAATGAGCAGTTCTTC.

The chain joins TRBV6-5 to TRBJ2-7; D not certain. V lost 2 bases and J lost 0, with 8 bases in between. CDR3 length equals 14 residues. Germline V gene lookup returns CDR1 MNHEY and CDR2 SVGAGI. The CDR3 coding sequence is TGTGCCAGCAGTTACAGCGAGCTCTCCTACGAGCAGTACTTC. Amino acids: CASSYSELSYEQYF.

CDR3 DNA: TGTGCCAGCTCACCAAACAGGCAAGAGACCCAGTACTTC. Its translation: CASSPNRQETQYF. This chain connects TRBV18 to TRBJ2-5; maybe TRBD1 (5 bases). V was clipped by 2 bases and J by 2 bases, with 6 bases between them. Per germline, CDR1 KGHSH and CDR2 LQKENI. The CDR3 has 13 amino acids. The full variable domain, in which reference TRBV18 and TRBJ2-5 provide the parts outside the CDR3, is NAGVMQNPRHLVRRRGQEARLRCSPMKGHSHVYWYRQLPEEGLKFMVYLQKENIIDESGMPKERFSAEFPKEGPSILRIQQVVRGDSAAYFCASSPNRQETQYFGPGTRLLVL.

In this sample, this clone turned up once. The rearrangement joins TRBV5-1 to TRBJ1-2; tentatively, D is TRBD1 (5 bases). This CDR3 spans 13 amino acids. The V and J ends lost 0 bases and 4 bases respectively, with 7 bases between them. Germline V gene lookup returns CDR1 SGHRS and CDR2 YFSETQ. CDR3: CASSLGGPYGYTF. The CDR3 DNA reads TGCGCCAGCAGCTTGGGGGGACCCTATGGCTACACCTTC.

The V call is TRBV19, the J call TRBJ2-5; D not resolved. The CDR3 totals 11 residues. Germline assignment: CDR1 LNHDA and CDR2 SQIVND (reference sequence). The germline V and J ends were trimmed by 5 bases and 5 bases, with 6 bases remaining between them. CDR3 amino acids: CASSLLETQYF. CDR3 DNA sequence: TGTGCCAGTAGTCTCCTGGAGACCCAGTACTTC. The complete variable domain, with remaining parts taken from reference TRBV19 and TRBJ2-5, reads DGGITQSPKYLFRKEGQNVTLSCEQNLNHDAMYWYRQDPGQGLRLIYYSQIVNDFQKGDIAEGYSVSREKKESFPLTVTSAQKNPTAFYLCASSLLETQYFGPGTRLLVL.

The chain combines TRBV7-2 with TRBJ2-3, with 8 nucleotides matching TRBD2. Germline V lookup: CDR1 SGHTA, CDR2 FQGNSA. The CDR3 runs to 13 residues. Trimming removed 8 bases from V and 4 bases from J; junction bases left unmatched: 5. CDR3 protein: CASVGGESDTQYF. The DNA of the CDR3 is TGTGCCAGCGTCGGGGGGGAATCAGATACGCAGTATTTT.

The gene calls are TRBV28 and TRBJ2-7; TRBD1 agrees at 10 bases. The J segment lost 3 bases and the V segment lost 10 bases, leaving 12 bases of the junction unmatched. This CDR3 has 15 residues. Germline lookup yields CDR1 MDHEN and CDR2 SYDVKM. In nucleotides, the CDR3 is TGTGCCACCCTCTCTCCGGGACAGGGGAACTACGAGCAGTACTTC. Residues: CATLSPGQGNYEQYF.

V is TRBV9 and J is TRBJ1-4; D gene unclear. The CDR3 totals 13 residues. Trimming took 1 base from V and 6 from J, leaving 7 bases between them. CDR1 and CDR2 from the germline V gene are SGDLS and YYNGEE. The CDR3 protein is CASSVYPDEKLFF. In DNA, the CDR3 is TGTGCCAGCAGCGTATATCCGGATGAAAAACTGTTTTTT.

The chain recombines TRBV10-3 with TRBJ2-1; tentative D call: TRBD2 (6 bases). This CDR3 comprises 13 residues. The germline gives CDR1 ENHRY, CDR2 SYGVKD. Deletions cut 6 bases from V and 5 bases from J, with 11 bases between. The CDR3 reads CAISPTSNNEQFF. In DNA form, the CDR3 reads TGTGCCATCAGCCCAACTAGCAACAATGAGCAGTTCTTC.

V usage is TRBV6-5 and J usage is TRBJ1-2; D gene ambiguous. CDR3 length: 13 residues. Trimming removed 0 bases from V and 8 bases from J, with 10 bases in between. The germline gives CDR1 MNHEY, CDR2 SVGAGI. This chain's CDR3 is CASSYSENFGYTF. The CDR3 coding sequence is TGTGCCAGCAGTTACTCGGAGAACTTCGGCTACACCTTC.

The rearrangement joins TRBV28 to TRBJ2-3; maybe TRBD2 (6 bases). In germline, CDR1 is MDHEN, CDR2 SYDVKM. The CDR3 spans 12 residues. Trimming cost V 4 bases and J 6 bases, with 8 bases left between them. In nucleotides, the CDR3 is TGTGCCAGCAGTTGGGGGAGGGATACGCAGTATTTT. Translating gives CASSWGRDTQYF.

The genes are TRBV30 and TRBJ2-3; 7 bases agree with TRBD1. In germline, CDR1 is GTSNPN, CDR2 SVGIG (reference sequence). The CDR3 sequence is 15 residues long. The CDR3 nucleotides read TGTGCTTCCCTAACCAGGGGGACCTACACAGATACGCAGTATTTT. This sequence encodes CASLTRGTYTDTQYF.

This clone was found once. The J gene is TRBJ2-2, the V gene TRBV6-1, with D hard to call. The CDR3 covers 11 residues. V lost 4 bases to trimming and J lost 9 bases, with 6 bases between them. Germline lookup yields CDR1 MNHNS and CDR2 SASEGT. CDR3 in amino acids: CASSVNRELFF. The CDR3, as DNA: TGTGCCAGCAGTGTAAATCGGGAGCTGTTTTTT.

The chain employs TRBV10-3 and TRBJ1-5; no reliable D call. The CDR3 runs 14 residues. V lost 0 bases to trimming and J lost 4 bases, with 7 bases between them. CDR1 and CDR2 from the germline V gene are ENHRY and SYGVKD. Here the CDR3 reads CAISESLVNQPQHF. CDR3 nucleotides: TGTGCCATCAGTGAGTCGCTGGTAAATCAGCCCCAGCATTTT.

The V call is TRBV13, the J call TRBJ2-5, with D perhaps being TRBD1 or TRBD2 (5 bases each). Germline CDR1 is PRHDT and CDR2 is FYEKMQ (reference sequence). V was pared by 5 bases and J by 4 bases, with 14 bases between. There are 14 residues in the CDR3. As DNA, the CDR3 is TGTGCCAGCAGCACGGGACGACGGGTAGAGACCCAGTACTTC. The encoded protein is CASSTGRRVETQYF.